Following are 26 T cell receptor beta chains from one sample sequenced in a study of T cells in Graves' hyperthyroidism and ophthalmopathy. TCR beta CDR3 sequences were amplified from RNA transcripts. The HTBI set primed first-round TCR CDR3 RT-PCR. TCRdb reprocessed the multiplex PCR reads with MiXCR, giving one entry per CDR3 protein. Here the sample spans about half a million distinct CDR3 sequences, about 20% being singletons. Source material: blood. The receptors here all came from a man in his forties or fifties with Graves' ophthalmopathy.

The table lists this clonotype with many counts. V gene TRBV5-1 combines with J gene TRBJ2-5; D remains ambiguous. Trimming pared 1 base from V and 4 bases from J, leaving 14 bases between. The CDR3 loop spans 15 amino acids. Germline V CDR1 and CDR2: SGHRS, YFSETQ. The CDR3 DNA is TGCGCCAGCAGCTTGTGGTCCCCGTATCGAGAGACCCAGTACTTC. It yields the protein CASSLWSPYRETQYF.

The CDR3 DNA follows: TGTGCCATCGGGCCTAGCGGGAGAGCAGATACGCAGTATTTT. It yields the protein CAIGPSGRADTQYF. The chain is built from TRBV10-3 and TRBJ2-3, with 10 bases matching TRBD2. The CDR3 sequence is 14 residues long. The V gene end was trimmed by 8 bases and the J gene end by 4 bases; junction bases not matched to a gene: 6. Germline CDR1 and CDR2: ENHRY and SYGVKD.

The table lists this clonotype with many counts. The CDR3: CASTGTGAVGSGELFF. CDR3 DNA: TGTGCCAGCACCGGGACAGGGGCGGTGGGGTCCGGGGAGCTGTTTTTT. The rearrangement links TRBV2 to TRBJ2-2, with 10 bases aligning to TRBD1. This CDR3 has 16 residues. CDR1 SNHLY and CDR2 FYNNEI come from the germline V gene. The V segment lost 7 bases and the J segment 6 bases; nucleotides outside the gene matches: 11.

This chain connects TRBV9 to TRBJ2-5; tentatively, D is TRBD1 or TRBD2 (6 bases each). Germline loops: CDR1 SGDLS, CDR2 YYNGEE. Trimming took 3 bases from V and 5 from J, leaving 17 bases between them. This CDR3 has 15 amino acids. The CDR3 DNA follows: TGTGCCAGCAGCGAACCCTCGGGGGCTATGGAGACCCAGTACTTC. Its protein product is CASSEPSGAMETQYF.

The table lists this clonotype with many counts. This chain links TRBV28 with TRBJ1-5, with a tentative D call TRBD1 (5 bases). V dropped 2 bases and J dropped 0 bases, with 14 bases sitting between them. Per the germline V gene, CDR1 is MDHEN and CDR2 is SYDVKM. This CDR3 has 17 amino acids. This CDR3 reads CASSLRGAPYSNQPQHF. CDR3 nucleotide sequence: TGTGCCAGCAGTTTACGTGGGGCACCCTATAGCAATCAGCCCCAGCATTTT.

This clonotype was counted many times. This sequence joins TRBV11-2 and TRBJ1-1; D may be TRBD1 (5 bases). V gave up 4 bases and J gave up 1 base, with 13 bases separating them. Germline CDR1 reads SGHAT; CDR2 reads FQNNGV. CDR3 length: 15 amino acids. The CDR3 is CASSSVWGKNTEAFF. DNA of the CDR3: TGTGCCAGCAGCTCCGTCTGGGGGAAGAACACTGAAGCTTTCTTT.

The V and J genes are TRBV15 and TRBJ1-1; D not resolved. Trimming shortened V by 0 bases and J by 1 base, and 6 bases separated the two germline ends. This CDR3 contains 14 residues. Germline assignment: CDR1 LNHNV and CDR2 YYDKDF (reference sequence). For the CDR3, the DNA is TGTGCCACCAGCAGAGATGGCTGGAACACTGAAGCTTTCTTT. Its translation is CATSRDGWNTEAFF.

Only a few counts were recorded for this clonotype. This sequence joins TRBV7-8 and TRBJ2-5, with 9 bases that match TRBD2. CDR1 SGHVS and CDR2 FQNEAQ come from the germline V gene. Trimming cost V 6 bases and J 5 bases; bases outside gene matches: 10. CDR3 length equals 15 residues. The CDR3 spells CASSPLESGRETQYF. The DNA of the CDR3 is TGTGCCAGCAGTCCACTCGAAAGCGGGAGGGAGACCCAGTACTTC.

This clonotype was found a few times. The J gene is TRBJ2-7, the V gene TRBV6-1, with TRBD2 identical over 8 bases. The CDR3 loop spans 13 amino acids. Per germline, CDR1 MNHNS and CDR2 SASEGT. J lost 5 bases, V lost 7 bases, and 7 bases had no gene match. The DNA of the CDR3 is TGTGCCAGCACACCGGGAGGGAGGAACGAGCAGTACTTC. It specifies CASTPGGRNEQYF.

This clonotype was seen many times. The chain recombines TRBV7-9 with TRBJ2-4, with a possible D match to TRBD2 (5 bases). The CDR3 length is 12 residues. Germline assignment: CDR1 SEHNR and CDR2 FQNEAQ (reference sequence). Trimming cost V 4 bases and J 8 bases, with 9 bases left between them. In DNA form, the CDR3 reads TGTGCCAGCAGCTCGTTGGAGGACATTCAGTACTTC. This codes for CASSSLEDIQYF. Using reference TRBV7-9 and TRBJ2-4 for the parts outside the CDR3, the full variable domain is DTGVSQNPRHKITKRGQNVTFRCDPISEHNRLYWYRQTLGQGPEFLTYFQNEAQLEKSRLLSDRFSAERPKGSFSTLEIQRTEQGDSAMYLCASSSLEDIQYFGAGTRLSVL.

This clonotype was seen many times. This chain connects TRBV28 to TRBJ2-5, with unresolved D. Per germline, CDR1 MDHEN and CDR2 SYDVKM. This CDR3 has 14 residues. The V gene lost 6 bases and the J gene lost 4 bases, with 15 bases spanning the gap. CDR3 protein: CASRHTSFGETQYF. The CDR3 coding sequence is TGTGCCAGCAGGCATACCTCCTTCGGAGAGACCCAGTACTTC.

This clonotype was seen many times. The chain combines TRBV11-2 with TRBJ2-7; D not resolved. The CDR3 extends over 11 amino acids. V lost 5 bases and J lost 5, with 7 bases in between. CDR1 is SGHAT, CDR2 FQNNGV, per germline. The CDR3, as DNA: TGTGCCAGCAGCCTCCGGGACGAGCAGTACTTC. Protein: CASSLRDEQYF.

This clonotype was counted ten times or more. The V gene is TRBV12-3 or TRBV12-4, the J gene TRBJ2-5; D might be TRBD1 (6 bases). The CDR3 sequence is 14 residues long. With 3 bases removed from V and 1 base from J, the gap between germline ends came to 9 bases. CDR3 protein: CASSFGQSQETQYF. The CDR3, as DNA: TGTGCCAGCAGTTTCGGACAGTCCCAAGAGACCCAGTACTTC.

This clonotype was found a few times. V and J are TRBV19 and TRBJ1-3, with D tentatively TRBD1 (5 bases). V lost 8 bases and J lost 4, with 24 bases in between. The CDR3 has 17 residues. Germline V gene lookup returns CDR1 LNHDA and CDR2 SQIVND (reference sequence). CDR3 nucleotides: TGTGCCAGTGTCCGGGGGAGGCCTACCTCACGCGGAAACACCATATATTTT. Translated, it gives CASVRGRPTSRGNTIYF.

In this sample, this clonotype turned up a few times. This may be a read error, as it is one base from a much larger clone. CDR3 in amino acids: CASSLGNRPQHF. The CDR3, as DNA: TGTGCCAGCAGCTTAGGGAATCGGCCCCAGCATTTT. The chain uses TRBV5-6 and TRBJ1-5; unclear D gene. CDR1 is SGHDT, CDR2 YYEEEE, per germline. The CDR3 length is 12 residues.

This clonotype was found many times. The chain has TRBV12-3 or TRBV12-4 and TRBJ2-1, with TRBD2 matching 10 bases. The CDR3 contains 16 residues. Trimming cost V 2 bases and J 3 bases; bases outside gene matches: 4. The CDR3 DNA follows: TGTGCCAGCAGTTTACCTCCTAGCGGGGGCTACAATGAGCAGTTCTTC. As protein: CASSLPPSGGYNEQFF.

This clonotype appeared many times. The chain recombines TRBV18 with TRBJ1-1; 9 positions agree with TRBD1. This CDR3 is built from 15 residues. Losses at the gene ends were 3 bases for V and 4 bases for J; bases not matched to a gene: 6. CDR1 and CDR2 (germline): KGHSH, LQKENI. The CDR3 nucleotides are TGTGCCAGCTCACCCCGACAGGGGGGGAGCACTGAAGCTTTCTTT. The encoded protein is CASSPRQGGSTEAFF.

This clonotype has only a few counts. The CDR3 region has the DNA TGTGCCAGCAGCAAGAGGTTTCTAGCGGTAATCAACCAAGAGACCCAGTACTTC. This codes for CASSKRFLAVINQETQYF. The rearrangement links TRBV3-1 to TRBJ2-5; 7 nucleotides align to TRBD2. CDR1 is LGHDT and CDR2 is YNNKEL in the germline V gene (reference sequence). This CDR3 contains 18 residues. V shed 5 bases, J shed 0 bases, and the junction held 15 bases outside the gene matches.

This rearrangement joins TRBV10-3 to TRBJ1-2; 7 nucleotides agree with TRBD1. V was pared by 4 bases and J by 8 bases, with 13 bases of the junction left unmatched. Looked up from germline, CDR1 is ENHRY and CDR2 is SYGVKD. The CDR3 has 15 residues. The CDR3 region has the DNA TGTGCCATCAGTGGAGAAGGGGGCATTTTGAGCGGCTACACCTTC. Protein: CAISGEGGILSGYTF.

The CDR3 region is CATSRGGAINEQFF. For the CDR3, the DNA is TGTGCCACCAGCAGAGGGGGGGCAATAAATGAGCAGTTCTTC. The genes are TRBV15 and TRBJ2-1; D is perhaps TRBD1 or TRBD2 (6 bases each). This CDR3 has 14 amino acids. From germline, CDR1 is LNHNV and CDR2 YYDKDF (reference sequence). The V gene lost 1 base and the J gene lost 7 bases, with 11 bases spanning the gap.

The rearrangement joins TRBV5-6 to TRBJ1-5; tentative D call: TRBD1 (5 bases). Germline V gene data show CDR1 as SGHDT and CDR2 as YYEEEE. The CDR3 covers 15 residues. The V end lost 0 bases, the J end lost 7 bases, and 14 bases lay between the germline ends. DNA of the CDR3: TGTGCCAGCAGCTTGGGAGGGGTTGTTGGACAGCCCCAGCATTTT. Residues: CASSLGGVVGQPQHF.

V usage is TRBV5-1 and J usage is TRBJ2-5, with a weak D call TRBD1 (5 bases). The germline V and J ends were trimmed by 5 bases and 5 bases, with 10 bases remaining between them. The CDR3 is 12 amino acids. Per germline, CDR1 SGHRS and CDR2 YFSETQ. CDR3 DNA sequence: TGCGCCAGCAGAAAAGGGGCGGAGACCCAGTACTTC. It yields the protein CASRKGAETQYF.

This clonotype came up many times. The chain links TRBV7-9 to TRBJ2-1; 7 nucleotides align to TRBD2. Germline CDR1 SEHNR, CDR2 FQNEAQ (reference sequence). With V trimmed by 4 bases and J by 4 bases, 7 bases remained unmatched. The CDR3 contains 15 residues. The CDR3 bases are TGTGCCAGCAGCTCCCCGGGAGCGGGATACAATGAGCAGTTCTTC. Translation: CASSSPGAGYNEQFF.

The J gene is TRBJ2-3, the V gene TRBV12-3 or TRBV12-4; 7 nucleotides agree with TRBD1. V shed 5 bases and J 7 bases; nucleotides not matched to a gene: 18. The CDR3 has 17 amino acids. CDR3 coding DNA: TGTGCCAGCAGTCAAATAAACCGAAACCGGGACAGAAATACGCAGTATTTT. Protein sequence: CASSQINRNRDRNTQYF.

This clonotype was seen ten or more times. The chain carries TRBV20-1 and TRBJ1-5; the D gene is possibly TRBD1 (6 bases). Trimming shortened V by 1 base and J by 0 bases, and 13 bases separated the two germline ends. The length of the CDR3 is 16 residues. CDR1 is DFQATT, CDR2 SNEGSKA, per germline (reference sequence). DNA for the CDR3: TGCAGTGCTAGAGGAGGCTGGACAGATAGCAATCAGCCCCAGCATTTT. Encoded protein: CSARGGWTDSNQPQHF.

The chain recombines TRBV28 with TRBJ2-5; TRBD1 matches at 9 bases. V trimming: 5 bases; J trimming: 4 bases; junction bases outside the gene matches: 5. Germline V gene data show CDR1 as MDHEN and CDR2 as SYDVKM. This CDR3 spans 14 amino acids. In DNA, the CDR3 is TGTGCCAGCAGTCCGGGGACAGGGAGAGAGACCCAGTACTTC. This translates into CASSPGTGRETQYF.